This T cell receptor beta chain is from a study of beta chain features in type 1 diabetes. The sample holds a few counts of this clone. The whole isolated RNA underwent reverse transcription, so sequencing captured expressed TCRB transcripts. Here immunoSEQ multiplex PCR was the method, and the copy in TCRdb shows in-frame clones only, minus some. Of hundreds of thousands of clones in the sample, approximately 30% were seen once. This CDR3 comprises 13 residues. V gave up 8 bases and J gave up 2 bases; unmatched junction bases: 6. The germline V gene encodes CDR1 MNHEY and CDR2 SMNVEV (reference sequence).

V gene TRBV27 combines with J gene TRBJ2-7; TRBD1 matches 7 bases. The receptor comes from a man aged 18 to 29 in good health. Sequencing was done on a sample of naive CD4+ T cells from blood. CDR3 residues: CASGLDRAYEQYF. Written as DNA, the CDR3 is TGTGCCAGCGGCCTCGACAGGGCCTACGAGCAGTACTTC.